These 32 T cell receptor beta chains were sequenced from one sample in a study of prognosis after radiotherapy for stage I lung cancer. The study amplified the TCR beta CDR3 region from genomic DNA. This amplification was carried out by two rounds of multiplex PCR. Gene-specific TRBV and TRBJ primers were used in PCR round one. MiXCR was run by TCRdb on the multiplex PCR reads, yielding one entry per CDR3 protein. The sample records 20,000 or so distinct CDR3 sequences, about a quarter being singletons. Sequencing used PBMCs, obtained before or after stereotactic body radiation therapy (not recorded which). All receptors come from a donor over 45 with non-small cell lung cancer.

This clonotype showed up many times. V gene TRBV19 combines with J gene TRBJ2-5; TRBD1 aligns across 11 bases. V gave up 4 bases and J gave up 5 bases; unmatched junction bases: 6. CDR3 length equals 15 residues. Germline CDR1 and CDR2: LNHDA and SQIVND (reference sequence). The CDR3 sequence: CASSTRDRGAETQYF. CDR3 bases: TGTGCCAGTAGTACGCGGGACAGGGGGGCGGAGACCCAGTACTTC. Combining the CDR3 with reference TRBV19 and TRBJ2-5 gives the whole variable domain DGGITQSPKYLFRKEGQNVTLSCEQNLNHDAMYWYRQDPGQGLRLIYYSQIVNDFQKGDIAEGYSVSREKKESFPLTVTSAQKNPTAFYLCASSTRDRGAETQYFGPGTRLLVL.

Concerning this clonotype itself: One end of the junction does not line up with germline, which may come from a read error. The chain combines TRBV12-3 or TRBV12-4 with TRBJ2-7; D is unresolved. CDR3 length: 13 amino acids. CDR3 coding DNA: TGTACCAGCAGTTTACACAGCTCCTACGAGCGGTACTTC. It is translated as CTSSLHSSYERYF.

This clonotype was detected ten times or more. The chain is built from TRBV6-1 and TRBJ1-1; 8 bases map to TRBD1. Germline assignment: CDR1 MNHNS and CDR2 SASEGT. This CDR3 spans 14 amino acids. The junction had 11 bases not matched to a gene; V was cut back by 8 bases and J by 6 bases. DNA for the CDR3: TGTGCCAGCCTTCTAGACAGGGGTAGTTCTGAAGCTTTCTTT. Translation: CASLLDRGSSEAFF.

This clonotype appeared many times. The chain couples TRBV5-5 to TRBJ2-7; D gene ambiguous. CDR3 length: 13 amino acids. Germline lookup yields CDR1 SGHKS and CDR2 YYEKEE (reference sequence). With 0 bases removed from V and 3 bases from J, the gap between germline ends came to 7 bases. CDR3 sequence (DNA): TGTGCCAGCAGCTTGGATCAGTTCTACGAGCAGTACTTC. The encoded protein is CASSLDQFYEQYF.

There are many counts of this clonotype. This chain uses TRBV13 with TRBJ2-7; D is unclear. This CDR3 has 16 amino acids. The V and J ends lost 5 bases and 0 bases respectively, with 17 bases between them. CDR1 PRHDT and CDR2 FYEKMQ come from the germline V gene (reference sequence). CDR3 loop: CASSPRPGSYSYEQYF. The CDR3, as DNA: TGTGCCAGCAGCCCCCGACCCGGGTCCTACTCCTACGAGCAGTACTTC.

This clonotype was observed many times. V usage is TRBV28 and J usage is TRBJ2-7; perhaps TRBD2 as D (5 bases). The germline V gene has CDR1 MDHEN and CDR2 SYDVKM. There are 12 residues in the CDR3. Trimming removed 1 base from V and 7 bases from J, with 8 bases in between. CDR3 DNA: TGTGCCAGCAGTTTATTGTCGGGAGAGCAGTACTTC. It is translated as CASSLLSGEQYF.

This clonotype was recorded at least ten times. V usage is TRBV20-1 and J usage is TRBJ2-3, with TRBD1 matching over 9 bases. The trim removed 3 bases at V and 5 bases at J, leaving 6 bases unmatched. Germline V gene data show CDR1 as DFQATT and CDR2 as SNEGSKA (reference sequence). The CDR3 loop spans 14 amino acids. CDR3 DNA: TGCAGTGCTAGGGTGGGACAGGGTGAAGATACGCAGTATTTT. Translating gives CSARVGQGEDTQYF.

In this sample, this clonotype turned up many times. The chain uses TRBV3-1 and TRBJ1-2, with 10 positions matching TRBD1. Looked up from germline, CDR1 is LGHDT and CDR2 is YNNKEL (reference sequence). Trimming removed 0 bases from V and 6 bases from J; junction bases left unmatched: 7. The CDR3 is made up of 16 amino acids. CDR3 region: CASSQDFRTGGDGYTF. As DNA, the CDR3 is TGTGCCAGCAGCCAAGATTTCCGGACAGGGGGTGATGGCTACACCTTC.

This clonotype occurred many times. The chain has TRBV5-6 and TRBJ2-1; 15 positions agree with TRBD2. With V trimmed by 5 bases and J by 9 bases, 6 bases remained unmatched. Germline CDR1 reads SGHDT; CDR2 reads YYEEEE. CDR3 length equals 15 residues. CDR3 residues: CASSDGLAGGIEQFF. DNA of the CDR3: TGTGCCAGCAGTGACGGACTAGCGGGAGGGATTGAGCAGTTCTTC. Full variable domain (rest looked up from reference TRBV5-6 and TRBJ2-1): DAGVTQSPTHLIKTRGQQVTLRCSPKSGHDTVSWYQQALGQGPQFIFQYYEEEERQRGNFPDRFSGHQFPNYSSELNVNALLLGDSALYLCASSDGLAGGIEQFFGPGTRLTVL.

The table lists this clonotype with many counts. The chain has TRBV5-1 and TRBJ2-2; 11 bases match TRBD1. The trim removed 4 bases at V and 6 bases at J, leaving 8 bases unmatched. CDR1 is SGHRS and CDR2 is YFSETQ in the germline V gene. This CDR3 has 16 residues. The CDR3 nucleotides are TGCGCCAGCAGCCAGGGGACAGGGGGTCCCCCCGGGGAGCTGTTTTTT. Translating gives CASSQGTGGPPGELFF.

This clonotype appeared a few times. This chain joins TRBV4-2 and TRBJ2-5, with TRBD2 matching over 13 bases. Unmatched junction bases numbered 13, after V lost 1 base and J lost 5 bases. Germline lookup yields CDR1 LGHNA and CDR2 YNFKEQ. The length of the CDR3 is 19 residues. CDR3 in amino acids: CASSQVVVTSGRRGETQYF. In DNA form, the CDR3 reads TGTGCCAGCAGCCAAGTGGTGGTGACTAGCGGGAGGCGGGGGGAGACCCAGTACTTC.

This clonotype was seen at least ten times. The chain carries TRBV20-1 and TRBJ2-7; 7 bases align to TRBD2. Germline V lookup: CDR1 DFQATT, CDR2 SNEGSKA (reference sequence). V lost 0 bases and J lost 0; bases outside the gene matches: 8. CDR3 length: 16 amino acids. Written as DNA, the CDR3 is TGCAGTGCTAGAGATCCCTTACTAGCGATCTCCTACGAGCAGTACTTC. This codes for CSARDPLLAISYEQYF.

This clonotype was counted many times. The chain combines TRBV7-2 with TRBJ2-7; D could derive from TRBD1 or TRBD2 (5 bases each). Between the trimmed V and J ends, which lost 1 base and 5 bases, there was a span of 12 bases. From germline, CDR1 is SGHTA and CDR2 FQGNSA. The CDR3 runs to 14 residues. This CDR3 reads CASSLDGAADEQYF. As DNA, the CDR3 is TGTGCCAGCAGCTTAGACGGGGCGGCGGACGAGCAGTACTTC.

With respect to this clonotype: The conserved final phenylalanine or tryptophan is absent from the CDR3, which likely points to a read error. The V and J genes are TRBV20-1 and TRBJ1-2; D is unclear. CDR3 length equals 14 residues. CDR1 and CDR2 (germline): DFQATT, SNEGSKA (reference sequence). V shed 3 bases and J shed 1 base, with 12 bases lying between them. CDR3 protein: CSASGHILNYGYTV. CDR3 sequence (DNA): TGCAGTGCTAGTGGGCACATCCTTAACTATGGCTACACCGTC.

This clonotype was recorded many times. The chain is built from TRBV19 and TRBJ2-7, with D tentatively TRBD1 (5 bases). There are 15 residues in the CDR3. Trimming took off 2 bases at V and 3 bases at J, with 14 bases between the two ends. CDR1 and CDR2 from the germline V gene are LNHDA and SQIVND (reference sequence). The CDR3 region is CASSIKPDSLYEQYF. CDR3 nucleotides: TGTGCCAGTAGTATAAAGCCCGACAGCCTCTACGAGCAGTACTTC.

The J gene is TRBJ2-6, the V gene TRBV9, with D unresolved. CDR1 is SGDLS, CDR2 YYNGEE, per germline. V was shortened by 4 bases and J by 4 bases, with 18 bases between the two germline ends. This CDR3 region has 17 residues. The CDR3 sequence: CASSPRYGSVGANVLTF. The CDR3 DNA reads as TGTGCCAGCAGCCCCAGGTACGGTTCTGTCGGGGCCAACGTCCTGACTTTC.

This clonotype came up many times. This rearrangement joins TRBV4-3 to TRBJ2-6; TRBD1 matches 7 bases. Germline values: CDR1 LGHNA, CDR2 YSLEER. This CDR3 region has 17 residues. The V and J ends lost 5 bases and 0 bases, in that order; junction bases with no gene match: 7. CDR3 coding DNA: TGCGCCAGCAGCAAGCGTACAGGGGACTCTGGGGCCAACGTCCTGACTTTC. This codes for CASSKRTGDSGANVLTF.

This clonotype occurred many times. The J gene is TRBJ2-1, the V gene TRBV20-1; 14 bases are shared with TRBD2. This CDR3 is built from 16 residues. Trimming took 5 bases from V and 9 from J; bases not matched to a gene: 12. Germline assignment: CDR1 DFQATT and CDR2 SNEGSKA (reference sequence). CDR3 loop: CSAPGTSGSHDSEQFF. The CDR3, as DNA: TGCAGTGCTCCTGGGACTAGCGGGAGCCATGACAGTGAGCAGTTCTTC.

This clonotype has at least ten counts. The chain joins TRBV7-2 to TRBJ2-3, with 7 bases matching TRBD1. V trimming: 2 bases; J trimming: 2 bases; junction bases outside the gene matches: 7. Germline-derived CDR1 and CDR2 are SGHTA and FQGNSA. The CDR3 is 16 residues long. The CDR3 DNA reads TGTGCCAGCAGCTTAAGAGCAGGGGGTGTCACAGATACGCAGTATTTT. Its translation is CASSLRAGGVTDTQYF.

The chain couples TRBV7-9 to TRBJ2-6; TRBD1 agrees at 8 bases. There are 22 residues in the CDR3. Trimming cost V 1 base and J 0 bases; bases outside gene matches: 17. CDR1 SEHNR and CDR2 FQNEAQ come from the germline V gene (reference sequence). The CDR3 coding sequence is TGTGCCAGCAGCTTAGGTTCCGTGGCGACCCGGGACAGGTTCTCTGGGGCCAACGTCCTGACTTTC. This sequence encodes CASSLGSVATRDRFSGANVLTF.

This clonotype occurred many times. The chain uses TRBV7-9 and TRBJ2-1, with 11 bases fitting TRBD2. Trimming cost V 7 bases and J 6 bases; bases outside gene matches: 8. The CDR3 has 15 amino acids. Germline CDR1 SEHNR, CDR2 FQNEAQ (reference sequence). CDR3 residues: CASTTTSGSLNEQFF. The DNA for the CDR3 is TGTGCCAGCACCACAACTAGCGGGAGTCTCAATGAGCAGTTCTTC.

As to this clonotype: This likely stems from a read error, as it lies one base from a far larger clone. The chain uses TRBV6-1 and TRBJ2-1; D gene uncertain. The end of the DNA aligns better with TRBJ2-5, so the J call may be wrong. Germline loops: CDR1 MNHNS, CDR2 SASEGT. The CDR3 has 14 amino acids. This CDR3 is CTSSPGVGRETQYF. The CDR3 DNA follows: TGTACCAGCAGTCCTGGGGTGGGTCGAGAGACCCAGTACTTC.

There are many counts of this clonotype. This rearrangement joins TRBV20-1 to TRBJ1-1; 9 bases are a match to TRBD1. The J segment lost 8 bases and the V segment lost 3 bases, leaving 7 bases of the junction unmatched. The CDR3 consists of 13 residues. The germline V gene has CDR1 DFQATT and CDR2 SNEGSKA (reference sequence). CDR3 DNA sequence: TGCAGTGCTAGGACAGGGGGTTCAAGCGAAGCTTTCTTT. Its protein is CSARTGGSSEAFF.

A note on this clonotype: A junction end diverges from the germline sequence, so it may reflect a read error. The CDR3: CSSILGVGDDGYTF. The CDR3 DNA reads TGTTCCAGCATCTTAGGTGTAGGGGATGATGGCTACACCTTC. The chain is built from TRBV11-2 and TRBJ1-2; D is possibly TRBD1 (5 bases). This CDR3 comprises 14 residues. Germline lookup yields CDR1 SGHAT and CDR2 FQNNGV.

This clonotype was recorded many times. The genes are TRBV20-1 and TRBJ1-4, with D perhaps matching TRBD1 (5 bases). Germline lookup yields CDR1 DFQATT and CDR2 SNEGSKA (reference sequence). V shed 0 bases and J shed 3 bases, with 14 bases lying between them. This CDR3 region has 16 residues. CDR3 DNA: TGCAGTGCTAGAGACGGGGCAGGCCTGGCTAATGAAAAACTGTTTTTT. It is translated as CSARDGAGLANEKLFF.

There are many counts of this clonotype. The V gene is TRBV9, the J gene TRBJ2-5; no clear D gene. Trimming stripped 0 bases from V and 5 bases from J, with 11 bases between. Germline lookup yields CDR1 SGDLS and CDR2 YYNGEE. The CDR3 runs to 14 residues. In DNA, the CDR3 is TGTGCCAGCAGCGTAGAGTGGACGGCGGAGACCCAGTACTTC. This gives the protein CASSVEWTAETQYF. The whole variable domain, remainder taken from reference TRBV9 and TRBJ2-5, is DSGVTQTPKHLITATGQRVTLRCSPRSGDLSVYWYQQSLDQGLQFLIQYYNGEERAKGNILERFSAQQFPDLHSELNLSSLELGDSALYFCASSVEWTAETQYFGPGTRLLVL.

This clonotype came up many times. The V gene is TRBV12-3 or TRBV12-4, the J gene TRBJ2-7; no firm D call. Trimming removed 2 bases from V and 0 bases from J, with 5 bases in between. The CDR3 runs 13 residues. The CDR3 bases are TGTGCCAGCAGTTTACACAGCTCCTACGAGCAGTACTTC. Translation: CASSLHSSYEQYF.

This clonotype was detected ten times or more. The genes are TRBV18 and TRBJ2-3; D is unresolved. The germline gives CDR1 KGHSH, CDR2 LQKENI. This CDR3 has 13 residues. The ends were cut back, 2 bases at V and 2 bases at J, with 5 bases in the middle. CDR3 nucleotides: TGTGCCAGCTCACCAGATTACACAGATACGCAGTATTTT. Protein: CASSPDYTDTQYF.

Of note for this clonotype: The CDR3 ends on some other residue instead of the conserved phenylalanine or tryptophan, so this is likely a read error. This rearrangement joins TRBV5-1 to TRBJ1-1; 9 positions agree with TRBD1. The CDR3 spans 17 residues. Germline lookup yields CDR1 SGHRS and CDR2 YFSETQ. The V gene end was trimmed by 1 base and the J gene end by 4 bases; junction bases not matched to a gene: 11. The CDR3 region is CASSLYVQGAGSTEAFS. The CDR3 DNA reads TGCGCCAGCAGCTTGTACGTACAGGGGGCGGGGAGCACTGAAGCTTTCTCT.

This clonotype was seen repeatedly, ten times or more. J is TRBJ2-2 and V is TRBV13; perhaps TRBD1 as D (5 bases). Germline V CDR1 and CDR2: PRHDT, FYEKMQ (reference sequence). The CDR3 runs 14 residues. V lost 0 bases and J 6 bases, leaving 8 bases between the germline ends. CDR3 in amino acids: CASSLGSGPGELFF. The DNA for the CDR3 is TGTGCCAGCAGCTTAGGCTCAGGGCCCGGGGAGCTGTTTTTT.

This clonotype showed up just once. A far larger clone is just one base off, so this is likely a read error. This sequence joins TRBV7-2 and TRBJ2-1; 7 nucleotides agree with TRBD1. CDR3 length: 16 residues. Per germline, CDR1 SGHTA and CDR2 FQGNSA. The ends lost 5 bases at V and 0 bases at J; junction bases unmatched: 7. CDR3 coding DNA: TGTACCAGCAGCCGAGACAGGGATCCCTCCTACAATGAGCAGTTCTTC. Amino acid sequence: CTSSRDRDPSYNEQFF.

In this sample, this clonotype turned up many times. CDR3 loop: CSAGTTEFF. CDR3 DNA: TGCAGTGCCGGGACCACGGAGTTCTTC. The chain has TRBV20-1 and TRBJ2-1; D could derive from TRBD1 or TRBD2 (5 bases each). CDR1 is DFQATT and CDR2 is SNEGSKA in the germline V gene (reference sequence). This CDR3 region has 9 residues. The germline V and J ends were trimmed by 6 bases and 14 bases, with 11 bases remaining between them.